The source of this TCR beta chain is a study of human T cells and chemical hapten exposure. Noted time point: pre-sensitization, week 0. Indicated treatment: therapeutic diphenylcyclopropenone sensitization with weekly scalp DPC. Ahead of applying each patch test, blood was sampled. This clonotype was detected a few times. TCRdb independently ran MiXCR on the RACE reads; one entry per CDR3 protein. The data show 250,000 or so distinct CDR3 sequences, 7% to 10% seen once. The CDR3 loop spans 13 amino acids. Germline CDR1 is MDHEN and CDR2 is SYDVKM. The ends were cut back, 5 bases at V and 5 bases at J, with 7 bases in the middle.

The sample in question was whole blood, obtained in connection with sensitization to the hapten diphenylcyclopropenone (DPC). The source of this sequence is a woman between 35 and 50 years old with alopecia areata. Some clones in this sample may be carry-over from other donors' samples. The chain links TRBV28 to TRBJ1-6, with D unresolved. The CDR3, as DNA: TGTGCCAGCAGTCCCAGGAATAATTCACCCCTCCACTTT. The encoded protein is CASSPRNNSPLHF.